These 11 T cell receptor beta chains originate from one sample sequenced in a study of T-cell memory formation after mild COVID-19. TCRdb analysed the 5' RACE reads with MiXCR anew, one entry per CDR3 protein. The repertoire holds more than 250,000 distinct CDR3 sequences, roughly 18% seen once, with around 23% in the top ten. Sequencing was performed on PBMCs or a T cell subset sorted from them (not recorded which). Source of these receptors: a man younger than 35 who had mild COVID-19 (a few samples of this study predate the infection). Cell type and time point are not known.

The sample holds a few counts of this clonotype. The chain joins TRBV5-1 to TRBJ2-7, with TRBD1 matching 7 bases. CDR1 and CDR2 from the germline V gene are SGHRS and YFSETQ. V shed 4 bases, J shed 0 bases, and the junction held 4 bases outside the gene matches. CDR3 length equals 14 residues. CDR3 region: CASSADRVSYEQYF. In nucleotides, the CDR3 is TGCGCCAGCAGCGCCGACAGGGTCTCCTACGAGCAGTACTTC.

This sequence joins TRBV6-1 and TRBJ1-5; no definite D call. The CDR3 totals 13 residues. V lost 5 bases and J lost 7, with 12 bases in between. Germline-derived CDR1 and CDR2 are MNHNS and SASEGT. CDR3 amino acids: CASSTGVRQPQHF. CDR3 DNA: TGTGCCAGCAGTACCGGGGTTAGGCAGCCCCAGCATTTT.

This clonotype has just one count. The CDR3 sequence is CAWNQDRGVQPQHF. The CDR3 region has the DNA TGTGCCTGGAATCAGGACAGGGGGGTGCAGCCCCAGCATTTT. The J gene is TRBJ1-5, the V gene TRBV30, with 10 positions matching TRBD1. The CDR3 is 14 residues long. V was pared by 4 bases and J by 7 bases, with 7 bases of the junction left unmatched. CDR1 is GTSNPN and CDR2 is SVGIG in the germline V gene (reference sequence).

This clonotype was found a few times. CDR3 loop: CASSGQGEGSGYTF. The DNA for the CDR3 is TGTGCCAGCAGCGGACAGGGTGAGGGATCTGGCTACACCTTC. The rearrangement links TRBV5-6 to TRBJ1-2; the match to TRBD1 covers 8 bases. CDR1 is SGHDT, CDR2 YYEEEE, per germline. V shed 4 bases, J shed 7 bases, and the junction held 9 bases outside the gene matches. This CDR3 comprises 14 residues.

This clonotype turned up a few times. The chain links TRBV25-1 to TRBJ2-2, with unresolved D. CDR1 is MGHDK, CDR2 SYGVNS, per germline. This CDR3 spans 14 amino acids. V was trimmed by 1 base and J by 3 bases, leaving 6 bases between them. The CDR3 region is CASSESAYTGELFF. In nucleotides, the CDR3 is TGTGCCAGCAGTGAATCGGCGTACACCGGGGAGCTGTTTTTT.

This clonotype was recorded a few times. J is TRBJ2-5 and V is TRBV7-2; possible D gene TRBD1, 5 bases. The CDR3 contains 14 residues. V was trimmed by 3 bases and J by 0 bases, leaving 8 bases between them. Looked up from germline, CDR1 is SGHTA and CDR2 is FQGNSA. The CDR3 sequence is CASSLTAYQETQYF. The CDR3 nucleotides are TGTGCCAGCAGCTTGACAGCCTACCAAGAGACCCAGTACTTC.

This clonotype showed up just a few times. This chain links TRBV28 with TRBJ2-3; no clear D gene. The V gene lost 6 bases and the J gene lost 5 bases, with 18 bases spanning the gap. CDR3 length: 15 amino acids. Germline V gene data show CDR1 as MDHEN and CDR2 as SYDVKM. CDR3 loop: CASSPGGDLQDTQYF. The CDR3 DNA reads as TGTGCCAGCAGCCCCGGTGGAGATCTACAAGATACGCAGTATTTT.

The CDR3 DNA is TGTGCCAGTACCCTAGTTTTCGGAAATGAGCAGTTCTTC. Amino acid sequence: CASTLVFGNEQFF. J is TRBJ2-1 and V is TRBV2, with D uncertain. The CDR3 spans 13 residues. Germline CDR1 is SNHLY and CDR2 is FYNNEI. With 9 bases removed from V and 7 bases from J, the gap between germline ends came to 16 bases. Full variable domain (outside the CDR3, taken from reference TRBV2 and TRBJ2-1): EPEVTQTPSHQVTQMGQEVILRCVPISNHLYFYWYRQILGQKVEFLVSFYNNEISEKSEIFDDQFSVERPDGSNFTLKIRSTKLEDSAMYFCASTLVFGNEQFFGPGTRLTVL.

In this sample, this clonotype turned up a few times. The chain recombines TRBV7-2 with TRBJ2-1; 7 positions match TRBD1. Germline assignment: CDR1 SGHTA and CDR2 FQGNSA. There are 14 residues in the CDR3. V was pared by 1 base and J by 7 bases, with 4 bases of the junction left unmatched. This chain's CDR3 is CASSLGPTGNEQFF. CDR3 sequence (DNA): TGTGCCAGCAGCTTAGGCCCGACAGGGAATGAGCAGTTCTTC.

The rearrangement links TRBV15 to TRBJ1-2; no definite D call. V lost 0 bases and J lost 4, with 9 bases in between. The CDR3 loop spans 14 amino acids. CDR1 and CDR2 (germline): LNHNV, YYDKDF (reference sequence). DNA of the CDR3: TGTGCCACCAGCAGAGACAAGAGCCCCTATGGCTACACCTTC. Translation: CATSRDKSPYGYTF.

In this sample, this clonotype turned up a few times. The chain combines TRBV7-9 with TRBJ2-3; a possible D gene is TRBD2 (6 bases). Trimming stripped 2 bases from V and 1 base from J, with 10 bases between. Germline V lookup: CDR1 SEHNR, CDR2 FQNEAQ (reference sequence). The CDR3 loop spans 15 amino acids. The CDR3 sequence: CASSLMTGGTDTQYF. In DNA, the CDR3 is TGTGCCAGCAGCTTAATGACGGGGGGCACAGATACGCAGTATTTT.